Reported below is one T cell receptor beta chain. Its antigen is unidentified. This sample is drawn from a study of identical twins. Study-wide results and limits: Twins' excess sharing was less marked for out-of-frame beta sequences.

Each donor (without exception) was a healthy Caucasian. Looked up from germline, CDR1 is DFQATT and CDR2 is SNEGSKA (reference sequence). Trimming removed 5 bases from V and 0 bases from J; junction bases left unmatched: 13. The CDR3 sequence is 18 residues long. In TCRdb, the 5' RACE reads were re-called with MiXCR into one record per CDR3 protein. Seen here are about 470,000 distinct CDR3 sequences, more than 20% observed once, and the top ten hold just under 3%. The same data also contributed to another study, on T cells expressing NK-cell markers. That work states: HCMV specificity of the expanded NKG2C+ T cell clones was not established.

Sequencing was performed on CD4+ T cells sorted from blood. The origin of this receptor is a woman aged 18-29 years in good health. This chain joins TRBV20-1 and TRBJ2-1; TRBD2 aligns across 10 bases. The CDR3 is CSAPQLAGATSSYNEQFF. The CDR3, as DNA: TGCAGTGCTCCCCAGCTAGCGGGAGCCACGAGCTCCTACAATGAGCAGTTCTTC.